The rows below give T cell receptor beta chains drawn from one sample of a study of T cell responses to AZD1222 COVID-19 vaccine. Method: immunoSEQ multiplex PCR; TCRdb's copy keeps in-frame clones and lacks some. The sample carries 100,000 to 150,000 clones, roughly 90% recorded once. This material consisted of peripheral blood, taken on day 0 of AZD1222 vaccination. The receptors derive from an adult in good health. Each CDR3 is given with its conserved first and last residue. D genes are given only for firm matches. Rows give clone size only sometimes, using once, few, many, or a class for an expanded clone.

j_call,clone_size,v_call,d_call,cdr3_nt,cdr3_aa
TRBJ1-1,.,TRBV2,TRBD1,TGTGCCAGCAGTGGACAGGGGGTTGAAGCTTTCTTT,CASSGQGVEAFF
TRBJ2-7,.,TRBV5-4,.,TGTGCCAGCAGCTTGGTCGGGGGGCGCGATAGCGAGCAGTACTTC,CASSLVGGRDSEQYF
TRBJ2-7,once,TRBV11-2,.,TGTGCCAGCAGCCCCCGAAGGCTTTACTCCTACGAGCAGTACTTC,CASSPRRLYSYEQYF
TRBJ1-1,.,TRBV5-1,.,TGCGCCAGCAGCCGGGGAGGTGGTGTCGGAAACACTGAAGCTTTCTTT,CASSRGGGVGNTEAFF
TRBJ1-5,.,TRBV9,.,TGTGCCAGCAGCGTAGGAGGCAGGGGAAATCAGCCCCAGCATTTT,CASSVGGRGNQPQHF
TRBJ1-3,.,TRBV6-6,.,TGTGCCAGCAGCCTCACGAAACACTCTGGAAACACCATATATTTT,CASSLTKHSGNTIYF
TRBJ1-1,few,TRBV28,TRBD1,TGTGCCAGCAGACCACCGGACAGGTTGAATACTGAAGCTTTCTTT,CASRPPDRLNTEAFF
TRBJ1-6,.,TRBV6-5,TRBD1,TGTGCCAGCAGCAGGGGGCCAACCTATAATTCACCCCTCCACTTT,CASSRGPTYNSPLHF
TRBJ1-5,.,TRBV27,TRBD1,TGTGCCAGCAGTGCGTTTCGGACAGGGAATCAGCCCCAGCATTTT,CASSAFRTGNQPQHF
TRBJ2-7,.,TRBV3-1/TRBV3-2,TRBD1,TGTGCCAGCAGCCGTCAACAGAGAAGGGGGCACGAGCAGTACTTC,CASSRQQRRGHEQYF
TRBJ1-4,.,TRBV10-3,.,TGTGCCATCAGTGACCGGGGGCAGAATGAAAAACTGTTTTTT,CAISDRGQNEKLFF
TRBJ2-5,.,TRBV6-5,.,TGTGCCAGCAGCTTGGGACCGTCCCGGGAGACCCAGTACTTC,CASSLGPSRETQYF
TRBJ2-7,.,TRBV29-1,TRBD1,TGCAGCGTTTACAAGGACAGGAGTGGGGAGTCCTACGAGCAGTACTTC,CSVYKDRSGESYEQYF
TRBJ2-3,.,TRBV24-1,TRBD1,TGTGCCACCAGTGATAGATGGACAGGGGGCACAGATACGCAGTATTTT,CATSDRWTGGTDTQYF
TRBJ2-5,few,TRBV7-9,.,TGTGCCAGCAGCTTAAATGGAGAGACCCAGTACTTC,CASSLNGETQYF
TRBJ2-7,.,TRBV28,.,TGTGCCAGCGGCTCCTACGAGCAGTACTTC,CASGSYEQYF
TRBJ1-2,.,TRBV5-8,.,TGTGCCAGCAGCTTGGGGGGGGCCGTCACGGTTGGCTACACCTTC,CASSLGGAVTVGYTF
TRBJ2-2,.,TRBV2,TRBD2,TGTGCCAGCAGGGGACTAGCGGGAGACACCGGGGAGCTGTTTTTT,CASRGLAGDTGELFF
TRBJ2-1,.,TRBV7-9,.,TGTGCCAGCAGCTTGTCCTCCAATGAGCAGTTCTTC,CASSLSSNEQFF
TRBJ2-7,.,TRBV11-2,TRBD1,TGTGCCAGCAGCATCGGACAGGGATTTGGGGTGCAGTACTTC,CASSIGQGFGVQYF
TRBJ2-7,once,TRBV12-3/TRBV12-4,.,TGTGCCAGCAGTTTGTCCGGCGAGCAGTACTTC,CASSLSGEQYF
TRBJ1-1,once,TRBV6-6,TRBD1,TGTGCCAGCAGTACTGGACAGGGGGCAAACACTGAAGCTTTCTTT,CASSTGQGANTEAFF
TRBJ2-1,.,TRBV6-4,.,TGTGCCAGCAGCGCCGGGACTGCCCGTTACAATGAGCAGTTCTTC,CASSAGTARYNEQFF
TRBJ2-7,.,TRBV27,.,TGTGCCAGCAGTTTATTCCCGGGGGTAGGGGACTACGAGCAGTACTTC,CASSLFPGVGDYEQYF
TRBJ1-5,.,TRBV27,TRBD1,TGTGCCAGCAGTCATGATTACCCGGGACAGGGGGTCGATAGCAATCAGCCCCAGCATTTT,CASSHDYPGQGVDSNQPQHF
TRBJ1-5,.,TRBV24-1,TRBD1,TGTGCCACCAGTGAATCGACAGGGGGCAGGAGCAATCAGCCCCAGCATTTT,CATSESTGGRSNQPQHF
TRBJ1-1,.,TRBV2,.,TGTGCCAGCAGTTGGGCCAGGGTGGCTGAAGCTTTCTTT,CASSWARVAEAFF
TRBJ1-1,.,TRBV28,.,TGTGCCAGCAGTTTACCCCCTCGGCGGGGCTTTATTGGTGAAGCTTTCTTT,CASSLPPRRGFIGEAFF
TRBJ2-3,once,TRBV5-6,.,TGTGCCAGCAGCTTCGGGAGTATCACAGATACGCAGTATTTT,CASSFGSITDTQYF
TRBJ1-1,.,TRBV4-1,.,TGCGCCAGCAGCCAAGGTGACTCGAACACTGAAGCTTTCTTT,CASSQGDSNTEAFF
TRBJ1-4,.,TRBV19,.,TGTGCCAGTAGGACAGGAGGTGAAAAACTGTTTTTT,CASRTGGEKLFF
TRBJ2-7,.,TRBV11-2,.,TGTGCCAGCAGCCAAGGAGTTAACGGGCCCTACGAGCAGTACTTC,CASSQGVNGPYEQYF
TRBJ2-1,.,TRBV3-1/TRBV3-2,TRBD2,TGTGCCAGCAGCCCAACCTTCCCTAGCGGGATAGGCAATGAGCAGTTCTTC,CASSPTFPSGIGNEQFF
TRBJ2-7,.,TRBV27,TRBD1,TGTGCCAGCAGTTACCGGGACAGGGTGCACGAGCAGTACTTC,CASSYRDRVHEQYF
TRBJ1-3,.,TRBV11-2,.,TGTGCCAGCAGCTTAGTTACCTCTGGAAACACCATATATTTT,CASSLVTSGNTIYF
TRBJ1-4,.,TRBV15,.,TGTGCCACCAGCCGGGGGGACTCCAACAATGAAAAACTGTTTTTT,CATSRGDSNNEKLFF
TRBJ2-2,.,TRBV5-1,TRBD2,TGCGCCAGCAGTCTGGGACTAGCGAACACCGGGGAGCTGTTTTTT,CASSLGLANTGELFF
TRBJ1-1,.,TRBV25-1,.,TGTGCCAGCAGTCCACCTGACACTGAAGCTTTCTTT,CASSPPDTEAFF
TRBJ1-4,.,TRBV5-1,.,TGCGCCAGCAGCTTGGAAGGGAGAGGCGAAAAACTGTTTTTT,CASSLEGRGEKLFF
TRBJ2-7,.,TRBV3-1/TRBV3-2,TRBD1,TGTGCCAGCAGCCAAGCCCAGGGACAGGGGGGGAACGAGCAGTACTTC,CASSQAQGQGGNEQYF
TRBJ2-7,.,TRBV18,.,TGTGCCAGCTCACCACCGGTAGTCTACGAGCAGTACTTC,CASSPPVVYEQYF